This TCR beta chain was found in a study of cytomegalovirus exposure and HLA in healthy donors. Study-level points and caveats: TCR beta V- and J-gene trimming was later associated with a missense DCLRE1C variant. Reportedly, fewer N-insertions than the approximately 650-donor mean appeared in an Asian-associated ancestry cluster in a later analysis. Rare TCR sequences dominated, though some public TCRs recurred in many donors.

With respect to this clone: The antigen is undetermined.

PCR used 60 Vbeta primers and 13 Jbeta primers. TCRdb's table, derived via immunoSEQ multiplex PCR, lists solely in-frame clones and lacks some. There are roughly 180,000 clones in the sample; over 60% occur only once, and 0.6% to 0.95% lies in the top ten. The TCR comes from a female donor in good health and CMV-seronegative. What was sequenced was PBMCs.

The CDR3 loop reads CASSLVLARGTGELFF. Written as DNA, the CDR3 is TGTGCCAGCAGCTTAGTTCTGGCAAGGGGCACCGGGGAGCTGTTTTTT. V gene TRBV7-2 combines with J gene TRBJ2-2; the D gene is possibly TRBD1 (5 bases). Trimming removed 1 base from V and 4 bases from J, with 13 bases in between. There are 16 residues in the CDR3. In germline, CDR1 is SGHTA, CDR2 FQGNSA. The full variable domain, completed using reference TRBV7-2 and TRBJ2-2, is GAGVSQSPSNKVTEKGKDVELRCDPISGHTALYWYRQSLGQGLEFLIYFQGNSAPDKSGLPSDRFSAERTGGSVSTLTIQRTQQEDSAVYLCASSLVLARGTGELFFGEGSRLTVL.